This TCR beta chain was profiled in a study of T cell repertoires in urothelial bladder cancer. Study as a whole: A few lesions each were cT0, cTa, cT1, and cT2 or greater.

CDR3 length equals 15 residues. The germline CDR1 and CDR2 sequences are ENHRY and SYGVKD. V lost 2 bases, J lost 4 bases, and 4 bases stayed unmatched. With regard to this clone: The target antigen is unknown.

Regarding the study as a whole: A single clone reached 2% to 2.5% in benign versus up to roughly 17% in carcinoma. Infiltrating lymphocytes: median roughly 2% in carcinoma versus 9.5% to 15% in benign specimens. Carcinoma specimens had fewer T cells than benign specimens.

Only in-frame clones appear in the TCRdb table, and some are missing; sequencing was by immunoSEQ multiplex PCR. Counted here are 9,200 or so clones, 50% to 75% occurring once; the ten biggest clones make up about 32%. The origin of this receptor is a human donor with urothelial carcinoma. The chain is built from TRBV10-3 and TRBJ2-3, with TRBD2 identical over 9 bases. Source material: tumor-infiltrating cells from bladder cancer. The CDR3, as DNA: TGTGCCATCAGTGAGAGGCTAGCGGGGCCAGATACGCAGTATTTT. Translated, it gives CAISERLAGPDTQYF.